These T cell receptor beta chains were read from a single sample in a study of CD8 T cells in ankylosing spondylitis. TCRdb passed the 5' RACE reads through MiXCR, listing each CDR3 protein once. This sample yields around 320,000 distinct CDR3 sequences, of which 20% to 25% are seen a single time; under 4% belongs to the top ten. Source material: blood, either unsorted or a sorted T cell fraction (not recorded which). Receptors were obtained from a female donor with ankylosing spondylitis or in good health (not recorded which). Each CDR3 is given with its conserved first and last residue. The D gene is left open where the match is weak. Not all rows give a size; the values are once, few, many and, for expanded clones, a class.

cdr3_length: 17; d_call: TRBD2; clone_size: -; v_call: TRBV9; j_call: TRBJ2-1; cdr3_nt: TGTGCCAGCAGCGTAGGGCGAGCGGGAGGGTTCTCCAATGAGCAGTTCTTC; cdr3_aa: CASSVGRAGGFSNEQFF
cdr3_length: 15; d_call: -; clone_size: -; v_call: TRBV4-3; j_call: TRBJ1-2; cdr3_nt: TGCGCCAGCAGCCAAGAGACAGGTACGAACTATGGCTACACCTTC; cdr3_aa: CASSQETGTNYGYTF
cdr3_length: 12; d_call: TRBD1; clone_size: few; v_call: TRBV20-1; j_call: TRBJ2-7; cdr3_nt: TGCAGTGCTAAGGGACAGCACTACGAGCAGTACTTC; cdr3_aa: CSAKGQHYEQYF
cdr3_length: 15; d_call: -; clone_size: many; v_call: TRBV28; j_call: TRBJ2-5; cdr3_nt: TGTGCCAGCAGTTCCCGCAAACAGGGAACAGAGACCCAGTACTTC; cdr3_aa: CASSSRKQGTETQYF
cdr3_length: 11; d_call: -; clone_size: -; v_call: TRBV20-1; j_call: TRBJ2-7; cdr3_nt: TGCAGTGCCGGGGGGTTCAGGGGGCAGTACTTC; cdr3_aa: CSAGGFRGQYF
cdr3_length: 14; d_call: TRBD1; clone_size: few; v_call: TRBV7-2; j_call: TRBJ2-1; cdr3_nt: TGTGCCAGCAGCTCCCGGGACAGCTACAATGAGCAGTTCTTC; cdr3_aa: CASSSRDSYNEQFF
cdr3_length: 13; d_call: -; clone_size: few; v_call: TRBV6-5; j_call: TRBJ1-2; cdr3_nt: TGTGCCAGCAGTTACGCGAGGGGCTATGGCTACACCTTC; cdr3_aa: CASSYARGYGYTF
cdr3_length: 15; d_call: TRBD2; clone_size: -; v_call: TRBV7-6; j_call: TRBJ2-2; cdr3_nt: TGTGCCAGCAGCTTAGGGCGGGAGGGCACCGGGGAGCTGTTTTTT; cdr3_aa: CASSLGREGTGELFF
cdr3_length: 16; d_call: TRBD2; clone_size: many; v_call: TRBV29-1; j_call: TRBJ2-7; cdr3_nt: TGCAGCGTTGACGTTGGGACTAGCGGGAGCTCCTACGAGCAGTACTTC; cdr3_aa: CSVDVGTSGSSYEQYF
cdr3_length: 15; d_call: TRBD2; clone_size: -; v_call: TRBV7-2; j_call: TRBJ2-7; cdr3_nt: TGTGCCAGCAGCTTAGGCGGGAGCTTTTACTACGAGCAGTACTTC; cdr3_aa: CASSLGGSFYYEQYF
cdr3_length: 15; d_call: TRBD2; clone_size: many; v_call: TRBV7-7; j_call: TRBJ2-5; cdr3_nt: TGTGCTAGCAGCTTAGCGGGAACTAATGAAGAGACCCAGTACTTC; cdr3_aa: CASSLAGTNEETQYF
cdr3_length: 16; d_call: TRBD1; clone_size: -; v_call: TRBV7-9; j_call: TRBJ2-5; cdr3_nt: TGTGCCAGCAGCCCCCAGATGGACAGGGACCAAGAGACCCAGTACTTC; cdr3_aa: CASSPQMDRDQETQYF
cdr3_length: 12; d_call: -; clone_size: -; v_call: TRBV20-1; j_call: TRBJ2-7; cdr3_nt: TGCAGTGCTAGAGTGTCGGCTCGTGAGCAGTACTTC; cdr3_aa: CSARVSAREQYF
cdr3_length: 16; d_call: TRBD2; clone_size: few; v_call: TRBV20-1; j_call: TRBJ2-7; cdr3_nt: TGCAGTGCCCGACCCCGCCGACTAGCGGGAGATCGGGAGCAGTACTTC; cdr3_aa: CSARPRRLAGDREQYF
cdr3_length: 12; d_call: -; clone_size: few; v_call: TRBV7-9; j_call: TRBJ1-1; cdr3_nt: TGTGCCAGCAGCTCCCAAGAATATCAAGCTTTCTTT; cdr3_aa: CASSSQEYQAFF
cdr3_length: 15; d_call: -; clone_size: once; v_call: TRBV6-2/TRBV6-3; j_call: TRBJ2-1; cdr3_nt: TGTGCCAGCAGTTACCGACAGGGAGGATACAATGAGCAGTTCTTC; cdr3_aa: CASSYRQGGYNEQFF
cdr3_length: 9; d_call: -; clone_size: many; v_call: TRBV29-1; j_call: TRBJ1-2; cdr3_nt: TGCAGCGTCGAAGGGGAATATACCTTC; cdr3_aa: CSVEGEYTF
cdr3_length: 13; d_call: TRBD2; clone_size: -; v_call: TRBV6-1; j_call: TRBJ2-7; cdr3_nt: TGTGCCAGCAGGTCGGGAGGGACCTACGAGCAGTACTTC; cdr3_aa: CASRSGGTYEQYF
cdr3_length: 14; d_call: -; clone_size: -; v_call: TRBV6-5; j_call: TRBJ1-1; cdr3_nt: TGTGCCAGCAGTTACGCATTCATGAACACTGAAGCTTTCTTT; cdr3_aa: CASSYAFMNTEAFF
cdr3_length: 17; d_call: TRBD2; clone_size: -; v_call: TRBV14; j_call: TRBJ2-7; cdr3_nt: TGTGCCAGCAGCCAAGAAACTAGCGGGAGCTGGTCCGTCGAGCAGTACTTC; cdr3_aa: CASSQETSGSWSVEQYF
cdr3_length: 14; d_call: -; clone_size: few; v_call: TRBV27; j_call: TRBJ2-5; cdr3_nt: TGTGCCAGCAGTTTCAGGGGTTCCCCGGAGACCCAGTACTTC; cdr3_aa: CASSFRGSPETQYF
cdr3_length: 13; d_call: -; clone_size: few; v_call: TRBV29-1; j_call: TRBJ1-1; cdr3_nt: TGCAGCGTTGTTCGGGGGGAAAATACTGAAGCTTTCTTT; cdr3_aa: CSVVRGENTEAFF
cdr3_length: 14; d_call: -; clone_size: few; v_call: TRBV20-1; j_call: TRBJ1-1; cdr3_nt: TGCAGTGCTAGAGCCGGGGAGACGAACACTGAAGCTTTCTTT; cdr3_aa: CSARAGETNTEAFF
cdr3_length: 12; d_call: -; clone_size: few; v_call: TRBV20-1; j_call: TRBJ2-5; cdr3_nt: TGCAGTGCTAGAAGAGCGGAAGAGACCCAGTACTTC; cdr3_aa: CSARRAEETQYF
cdr3_length: 15; d_call: TRBD2; clone_size: -; v_call: TRBV10-3; j_call: TRBJ2-3; cdr3_nt: TGTGCCATCAGTAAGATTAGCGGGGCGGCAGATACGCAGTATTTT; cdr3_aa: CAISKISGAADTQYF
cdr3_length: 14; d_call: TRBD2; clone_size: few; v_call: TRBV12-3/TRBV12-4; j_call: TRBJ2-2; cdr3_nt: TGTGCCAGCAGTTCAAGCGGGATTGCCGGGGAGCTGTTTTTT; cdr3_aa: CASSSSGIAGELFF
cdr3_length: 12; d_call: TRBD1; clone_size: -; v_call: TRBV20-1; j_call: TRBJ2-2; cdr3_nt: TGCAGTGCAGACAGGGATTCCGGGGAGCTGTTTTTT; cdr3_aa: CSADRDSGELFF